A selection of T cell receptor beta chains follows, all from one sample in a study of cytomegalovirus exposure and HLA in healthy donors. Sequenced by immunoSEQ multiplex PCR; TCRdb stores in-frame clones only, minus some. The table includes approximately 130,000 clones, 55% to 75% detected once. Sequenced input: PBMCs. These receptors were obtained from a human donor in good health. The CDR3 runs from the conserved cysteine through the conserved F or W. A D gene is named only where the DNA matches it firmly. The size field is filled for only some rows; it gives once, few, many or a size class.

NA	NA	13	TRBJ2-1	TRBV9	CASSDRRGNEQFF	TGTGCCAGCAGCGACCGCAGGGGAAATGAGCAGTTCTTC
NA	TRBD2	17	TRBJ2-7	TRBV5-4	CASSPTQTSGRAYEQYF	TGTGCCAGCAGCCCGACCCAGACTAGCGGGAGGGCCTACGAGCAGTACTTC
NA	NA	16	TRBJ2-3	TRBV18	CASSRDPGLNTDTQYF	TGTGCCAGCTCACGGGACCCGGGACTTAACACAGATACGCAGTATTTT
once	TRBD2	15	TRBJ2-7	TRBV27	CASSHLTSGSYEQYF	TGTGCCAGCAGCCACCTAACTAGCGGGAGTTACGAGCAGTACTTC
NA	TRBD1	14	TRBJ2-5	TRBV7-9	CASSSSTGEEDQYF	TGTGCCAGCAGCTCATCGACAGGGGAAGAAGACCAGTACTTC
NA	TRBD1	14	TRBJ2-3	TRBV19	CASFGTGSADTQYF	TGTGCCAGCTTCGGGACAGGGAGCGCAGATACGCAGTATTTT
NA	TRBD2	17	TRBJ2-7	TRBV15	CATSMSYRLAGAYEQYF	TGTGCCACCAGCATGAGTTATAGGCTAGCGGGGGCCTACGAGCAGTACTTC
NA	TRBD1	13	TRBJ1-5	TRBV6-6	CASSRQGGQPQHF	TGTGCCAGCAGCCGACAGGGTGGCCAGCCCCAGCATTTT
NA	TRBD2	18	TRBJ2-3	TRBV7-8	CASSLALAGPPSTDTQYF	TGTGCCAGCAGCTTAGCTCTAGCGGGGCCTCCTAGCACAGATACGCAGTATTTT
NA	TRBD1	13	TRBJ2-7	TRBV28	CASSPTGPERQYF	TGTGCCAGCAGCCCGACAGGGCCGGAGCGGCAGTACTTC
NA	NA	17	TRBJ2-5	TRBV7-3	CASSPKWSGAYQETQYF	TGTGCCAGCAGCCCAAAGTGGAGCGGAGCGTACCAAGAGACCCAGTACTTC
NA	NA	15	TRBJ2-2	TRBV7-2	CASSLAPSSLGELFF	TGTGCCAGCAGCTTAGCCCCCAGTTCCTTGGGGGAGCTGTTTTTT
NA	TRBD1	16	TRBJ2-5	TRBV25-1	CASSDPGQGLYQTQYF	TGTGCCAGCAGTGACCCGGGACAGGGCCTCTATCAGACCCAGTACTTC
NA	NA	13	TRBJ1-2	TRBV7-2	CASSFPPGDGYTF	TGTGCCAGCAGCTTCCCGCCAGGGGATGGCTACACCTTC
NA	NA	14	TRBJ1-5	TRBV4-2	CASSPLGGNQPQHF	TGTGCCAGCAGCCCTCTTGGGGGGAATCAGCCCCAGCATTTT
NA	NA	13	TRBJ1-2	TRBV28	CASSPTGSYGYTF	TGTGCCAGCAGCCCAACAGGCAGCTATGGCTACACCTTC